The present T cell receptor (beta chain) was sequenced within a study of early T cells in non-severe SARS-CoV-2 infection. Turning to the study itself: Sequencing of unsorted whole blood was done on bulk RNA, leaving chains unpaired. Points from the study as a whole: Comparison of clonotypes with VDJdb favored anti-spike CD8 responses while missing private and CD4 specificities.

Attachment of unique molecular identifiers was made to individual cDNA molecules. TCRdb reprocessed the 5' RACE reads with MiXCR, giving one entry per CDR3 protein. The table lists 75,000 to 90,000 distinct CDR3 sequences, roughly 6% of them singletons. This clonotype was seen at least ten times. No antigen is known for it. Germline V CDR1 and CDR2: SNHLY, FYNNEI. Trimming at V came to 7 bases and at J to 12 bases, leaving 11 bases not matched to a gene. The CDR3 is 14 amino acids. The receptor's source is an adult who was a healthcare worker with PCR-confirmed SARS-CoV-2 infection or an uninfected control (not recorded which). V usage is TRBV2 and J usage is TRBJ2-1, with 11 bases matching TRBD1. The sample comprised whole blood. The CDR3 nucleotides read TGTGCCAGCACCCCGGGACAGGGGGTCTTTGGGCAGTTCTTC. This sequence encodes CASTPGQGVFGQFF.